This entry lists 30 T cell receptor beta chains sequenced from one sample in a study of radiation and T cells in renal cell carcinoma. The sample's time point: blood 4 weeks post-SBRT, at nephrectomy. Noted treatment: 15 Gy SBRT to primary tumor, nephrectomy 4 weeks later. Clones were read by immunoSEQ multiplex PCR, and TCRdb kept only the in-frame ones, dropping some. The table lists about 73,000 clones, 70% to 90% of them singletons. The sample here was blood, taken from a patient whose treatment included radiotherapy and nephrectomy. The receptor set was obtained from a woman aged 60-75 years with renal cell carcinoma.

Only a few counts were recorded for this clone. The chain's CDR3 is CASSSTGQGYEQYF. CDR3 DNA sequence: TGTGCCAGCAGTTCCACGGGACAGGGTTACGAGCAGTACTTC. J is TRBJ2-7 and V is TRBV28, with TRBD1 identical over 9 bases. V dropped 4 bases and J dropped 4; count of bases not matched to a gene: 5. Germline-derived CDR1 and CDR2 are MDHEN and SYDVKM. The CDR3 runs to 14 residues.

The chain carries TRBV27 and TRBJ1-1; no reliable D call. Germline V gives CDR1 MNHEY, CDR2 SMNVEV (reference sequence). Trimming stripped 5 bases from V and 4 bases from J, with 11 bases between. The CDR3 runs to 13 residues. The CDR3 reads CASSRPAGTEAFF. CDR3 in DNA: TGTGCCAGCAGTAGGCCGGCGGGCACTGAAGCTTTCTTT.

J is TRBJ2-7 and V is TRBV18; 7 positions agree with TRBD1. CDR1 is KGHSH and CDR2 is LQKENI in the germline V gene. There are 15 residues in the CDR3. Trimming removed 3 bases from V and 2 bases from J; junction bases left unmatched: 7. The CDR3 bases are TGTGCCAGCTCACCCGGGACAGCGGCTACCTACGAGCAGTACTTC. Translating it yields CASSPGTAATYEQYF.

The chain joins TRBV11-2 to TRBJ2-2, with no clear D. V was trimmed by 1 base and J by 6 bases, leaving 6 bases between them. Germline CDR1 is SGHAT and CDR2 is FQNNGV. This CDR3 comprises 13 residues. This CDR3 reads CASSLARSGELFF. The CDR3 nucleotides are TGTGCCAGCAGCTTAGCACGGTCCGGGGAGCTGTTTTTT.

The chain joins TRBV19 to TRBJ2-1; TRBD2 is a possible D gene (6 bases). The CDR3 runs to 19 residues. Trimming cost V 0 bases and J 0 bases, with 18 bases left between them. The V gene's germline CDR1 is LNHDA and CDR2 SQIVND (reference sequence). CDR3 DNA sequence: TGTGCCAGTAGTATAGACTCCACCCCCGCGGGGAGCTCCTACAATGAGCAGTTCTTC. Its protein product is CASSIDSTPAGSSYNEQFF.

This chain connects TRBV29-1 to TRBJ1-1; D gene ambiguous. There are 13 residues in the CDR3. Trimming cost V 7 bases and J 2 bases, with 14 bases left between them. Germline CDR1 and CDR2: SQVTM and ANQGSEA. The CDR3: CSAERDTNTEAFF. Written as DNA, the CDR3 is TGCAGCGCTGAGCGGGATACCAACACTGAAGCTTTCTTT.

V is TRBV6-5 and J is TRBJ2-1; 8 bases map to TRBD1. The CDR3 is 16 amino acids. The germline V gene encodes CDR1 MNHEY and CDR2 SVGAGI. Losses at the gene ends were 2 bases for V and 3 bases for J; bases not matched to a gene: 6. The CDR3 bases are TGTGCCAGCAGTTACACCGGGACAGGCGACTACAATGAGCAGTTCTTC. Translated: CASSYTGTGDYNEQFF.

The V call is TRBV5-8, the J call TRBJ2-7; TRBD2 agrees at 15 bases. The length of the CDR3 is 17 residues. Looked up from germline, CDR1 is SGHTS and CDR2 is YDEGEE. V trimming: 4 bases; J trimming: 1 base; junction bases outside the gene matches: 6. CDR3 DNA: TGTGCCAGCAGCGGTGGACTAGCGGGAGGGGATTCCTACGAGCAGTACTTC. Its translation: CASSGGLAGGDSYEQYF.

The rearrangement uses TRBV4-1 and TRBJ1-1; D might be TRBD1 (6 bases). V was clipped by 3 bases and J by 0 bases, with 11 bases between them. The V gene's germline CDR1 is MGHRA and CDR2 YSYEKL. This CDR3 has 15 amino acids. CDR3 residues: CASSQTGTLNTEAFF. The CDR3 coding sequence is TGCGCCAGCAGCCAGACCGGGACATTGAACACTGAAGCTTTCTTT.

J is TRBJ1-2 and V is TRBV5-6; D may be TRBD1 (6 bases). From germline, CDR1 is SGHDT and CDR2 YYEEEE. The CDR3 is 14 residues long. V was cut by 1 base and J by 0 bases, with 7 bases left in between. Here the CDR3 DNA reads TGTGCCAGCAGCTTGACAGGGTCTAACTATGGCTACACCTTC. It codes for CASSLTGSNYGYTF.

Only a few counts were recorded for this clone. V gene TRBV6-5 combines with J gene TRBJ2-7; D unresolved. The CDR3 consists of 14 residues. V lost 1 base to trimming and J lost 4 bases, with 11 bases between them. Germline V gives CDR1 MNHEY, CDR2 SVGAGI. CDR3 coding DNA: TGTGCCAGCAGTTACTTCCCAGAAGTATACGAGCAGTACTTC. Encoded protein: CASSYFPEVYEQYF.

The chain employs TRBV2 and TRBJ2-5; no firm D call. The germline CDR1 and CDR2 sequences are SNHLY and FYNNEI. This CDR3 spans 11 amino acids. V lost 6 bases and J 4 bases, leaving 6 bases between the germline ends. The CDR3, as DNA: TGTGCCAGCAGAATCGGAGAGACCCAGTACTTC. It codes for CASRIGETQYF. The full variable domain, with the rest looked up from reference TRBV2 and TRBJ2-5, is EPEVTQTPSHQVTQMGQEVILRCVPISNHLYFYWYRQILGQKVEFLVSFYNNEISEKSEIFDDQFSVERPDGSNFTLKIRSTKLEDSAMYFCASRIGETQYFGPGTRLLVL.

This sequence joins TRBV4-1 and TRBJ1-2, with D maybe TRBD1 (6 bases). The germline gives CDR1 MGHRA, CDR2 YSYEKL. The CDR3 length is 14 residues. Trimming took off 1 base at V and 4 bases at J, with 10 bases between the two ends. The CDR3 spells CASSQVGGSYGYTF. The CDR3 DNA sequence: TGCGCCAGCAGCCAAGTAGGGGGGAGCTATGGCTACACCTTC.

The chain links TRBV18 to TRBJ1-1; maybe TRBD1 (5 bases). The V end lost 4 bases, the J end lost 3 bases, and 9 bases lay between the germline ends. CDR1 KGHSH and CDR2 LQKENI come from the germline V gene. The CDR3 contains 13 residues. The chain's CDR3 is CASSQGRDTEAFF. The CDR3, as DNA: TGTGCCAGCTCACAGGGACGGGACACTGAAGCTTTCTTT.

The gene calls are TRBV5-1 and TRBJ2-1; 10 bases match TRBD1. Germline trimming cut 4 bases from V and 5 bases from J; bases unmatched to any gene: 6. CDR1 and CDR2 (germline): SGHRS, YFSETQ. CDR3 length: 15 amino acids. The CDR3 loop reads CASSASGTGDNEQFF. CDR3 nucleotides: TGCGCCAGCAGCGCGTCCGGGACAGGGGACAATGAGCAGTTCTTC.

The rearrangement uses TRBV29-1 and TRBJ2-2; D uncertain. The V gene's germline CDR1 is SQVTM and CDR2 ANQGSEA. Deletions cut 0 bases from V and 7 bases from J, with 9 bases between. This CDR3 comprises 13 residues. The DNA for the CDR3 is TGCAGCGTTGAAGACCGGCGGAGCGGGGAGCTGTTTTTT. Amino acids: CSVEDRRSGELFF.

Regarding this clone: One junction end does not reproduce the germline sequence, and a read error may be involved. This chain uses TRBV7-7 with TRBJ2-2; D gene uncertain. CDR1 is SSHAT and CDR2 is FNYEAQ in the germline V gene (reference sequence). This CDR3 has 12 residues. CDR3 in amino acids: CASSLSTGELFF. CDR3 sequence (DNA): TGTGCTAGCAGCTTAAGCACCGGGGAGCTGTTTTTT.

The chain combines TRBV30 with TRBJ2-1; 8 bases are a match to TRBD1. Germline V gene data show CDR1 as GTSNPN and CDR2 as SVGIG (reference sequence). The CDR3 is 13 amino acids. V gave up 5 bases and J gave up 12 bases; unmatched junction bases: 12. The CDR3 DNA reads TGTGCCTGGGGGACGGACAGGGACTTGGGGCAGTTCTTC. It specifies CAWGTDRDLGQFF.

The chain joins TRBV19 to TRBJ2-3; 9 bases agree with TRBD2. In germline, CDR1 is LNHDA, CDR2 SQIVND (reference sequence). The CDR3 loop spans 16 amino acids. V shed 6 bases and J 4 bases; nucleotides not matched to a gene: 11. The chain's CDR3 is CASSPPAGGPADTQYF. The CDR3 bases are TGTGCCAGTAGCCCCCCCGCGGGAGGGCCCGCAGATACGCAGTATTTT.

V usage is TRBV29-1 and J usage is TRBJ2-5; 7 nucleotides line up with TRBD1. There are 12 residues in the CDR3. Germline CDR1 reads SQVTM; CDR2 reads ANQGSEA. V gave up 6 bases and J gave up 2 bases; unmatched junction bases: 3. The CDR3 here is CSVSGQQETQYF. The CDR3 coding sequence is TGCAGCGTGTCGGGACAGCAAGAGACCCAGTACTTC.

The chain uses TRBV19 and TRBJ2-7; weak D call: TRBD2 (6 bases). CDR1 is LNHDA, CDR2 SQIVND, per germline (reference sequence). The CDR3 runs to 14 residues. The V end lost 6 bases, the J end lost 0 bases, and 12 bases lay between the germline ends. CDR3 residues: CASRLASSSYEQYF. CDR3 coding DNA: TGTGCCAGTAGGCTAGCGTCGAGCTCCTACGAGCAGTACTTC.

The CDR3 sequence is CASSRDSNQPQHF. In DNA form, the CDR3 reads TGTGCCAGCAGCCGGGACAGCAATCAGCCCCAGCATTTT. The chain joins TRBV7-8 to TRBJ1-5; D possibly corresponds to TRBD1 (5 bases). Looked up from germline, CDR1 is SGHVS and CDR2 is FQNEAQ. V lost 5 bases, J lost 1 base, and 6 bases lay in between. The CDR3 is 13 residues long.

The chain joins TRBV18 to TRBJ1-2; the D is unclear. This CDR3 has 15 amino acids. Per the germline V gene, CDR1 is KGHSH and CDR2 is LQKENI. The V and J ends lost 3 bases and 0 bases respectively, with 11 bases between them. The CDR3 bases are TGTGCCAGCTCACCCATAAGGGATTCTAACTATGGCTACACCTTC. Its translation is CASSPIRDSNYGYTF.

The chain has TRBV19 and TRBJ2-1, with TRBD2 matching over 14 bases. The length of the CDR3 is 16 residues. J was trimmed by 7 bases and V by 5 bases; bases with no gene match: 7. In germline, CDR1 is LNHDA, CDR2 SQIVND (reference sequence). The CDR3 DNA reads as TGTGCCAGTAGTGCCGGACTAGCGGGAGGTTGGAATGAGCAGTTCTTC. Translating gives CASSAGLAGGWNEQFF.

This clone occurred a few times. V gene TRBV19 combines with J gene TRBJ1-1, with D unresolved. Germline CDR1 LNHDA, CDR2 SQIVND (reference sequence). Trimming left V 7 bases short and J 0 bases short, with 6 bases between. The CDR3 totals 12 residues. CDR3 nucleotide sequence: TGTGCCAGTATGTCCCTGAACACTGAAGCTTTCTTT. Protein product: CASMSLNTEAFF.

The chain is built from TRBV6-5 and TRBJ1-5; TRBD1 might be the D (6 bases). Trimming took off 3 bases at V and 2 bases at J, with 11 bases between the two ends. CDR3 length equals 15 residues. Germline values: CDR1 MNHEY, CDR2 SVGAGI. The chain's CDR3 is CASSYNRDGNQPQHF. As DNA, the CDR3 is TGTGCCAGCAGTTATAACAGGGATGGCAATCAGCCCCAGCATTTT.

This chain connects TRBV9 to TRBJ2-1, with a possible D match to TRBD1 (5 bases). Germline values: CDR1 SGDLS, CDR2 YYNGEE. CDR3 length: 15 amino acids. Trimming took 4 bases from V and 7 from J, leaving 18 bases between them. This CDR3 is CASSTDMLNLNEQFF. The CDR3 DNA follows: TGTGCCAGCAGCACGGACATGTTAAATCTAAATGAGCAGTTCTTC.

CDR3 amino acids: CASSPGQAFPSYEQYF. CDR3 bases: TGTGCCAGCAGCCCGGGACAGGCCTTTCCCTCCTACGAGCAGTACTTC. The chain employs TRBV14 and TRBJ2-7, with TRBD1 identical over 8 bases. The CDR3 has 16 amino acids. The trim removed 4 bases at V and 0 bases at J, leaving 8 bases unmatched. Germline V gene lookup returns CDR1 SGHDN and CDR2 FVKESK. Full variable domain (missing parts from reference TRBV14 and TRBJ2-7): EAGVTQFPSHSVIEKGQTVTLRCDPISGHDNLYWYRRVMGKEIKFLLHFVKESKQDESGMPNNRFLAERTGGTYSTLKVQPAELEDSGVYFCASSPGQAFPSYEQYFGPGTRLTVT.

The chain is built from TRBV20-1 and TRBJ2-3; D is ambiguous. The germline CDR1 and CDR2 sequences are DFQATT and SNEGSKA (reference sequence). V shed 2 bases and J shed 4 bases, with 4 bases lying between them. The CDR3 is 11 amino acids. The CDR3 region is CSARSPDTQYF. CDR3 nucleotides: TGCAGTGCTAGAAGCCCAGATACGCAGTATTTT.

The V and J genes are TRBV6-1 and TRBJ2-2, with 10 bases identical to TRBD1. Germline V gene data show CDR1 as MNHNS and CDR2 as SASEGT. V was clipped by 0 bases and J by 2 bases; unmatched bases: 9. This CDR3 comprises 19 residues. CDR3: CASSEALGTGAFNTGELFF. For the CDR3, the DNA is TGTGCCAGCAGTGAAGCTCTCGGGACAGGGGCCTTTAACACCGGGGAGCTGTTTTTT.